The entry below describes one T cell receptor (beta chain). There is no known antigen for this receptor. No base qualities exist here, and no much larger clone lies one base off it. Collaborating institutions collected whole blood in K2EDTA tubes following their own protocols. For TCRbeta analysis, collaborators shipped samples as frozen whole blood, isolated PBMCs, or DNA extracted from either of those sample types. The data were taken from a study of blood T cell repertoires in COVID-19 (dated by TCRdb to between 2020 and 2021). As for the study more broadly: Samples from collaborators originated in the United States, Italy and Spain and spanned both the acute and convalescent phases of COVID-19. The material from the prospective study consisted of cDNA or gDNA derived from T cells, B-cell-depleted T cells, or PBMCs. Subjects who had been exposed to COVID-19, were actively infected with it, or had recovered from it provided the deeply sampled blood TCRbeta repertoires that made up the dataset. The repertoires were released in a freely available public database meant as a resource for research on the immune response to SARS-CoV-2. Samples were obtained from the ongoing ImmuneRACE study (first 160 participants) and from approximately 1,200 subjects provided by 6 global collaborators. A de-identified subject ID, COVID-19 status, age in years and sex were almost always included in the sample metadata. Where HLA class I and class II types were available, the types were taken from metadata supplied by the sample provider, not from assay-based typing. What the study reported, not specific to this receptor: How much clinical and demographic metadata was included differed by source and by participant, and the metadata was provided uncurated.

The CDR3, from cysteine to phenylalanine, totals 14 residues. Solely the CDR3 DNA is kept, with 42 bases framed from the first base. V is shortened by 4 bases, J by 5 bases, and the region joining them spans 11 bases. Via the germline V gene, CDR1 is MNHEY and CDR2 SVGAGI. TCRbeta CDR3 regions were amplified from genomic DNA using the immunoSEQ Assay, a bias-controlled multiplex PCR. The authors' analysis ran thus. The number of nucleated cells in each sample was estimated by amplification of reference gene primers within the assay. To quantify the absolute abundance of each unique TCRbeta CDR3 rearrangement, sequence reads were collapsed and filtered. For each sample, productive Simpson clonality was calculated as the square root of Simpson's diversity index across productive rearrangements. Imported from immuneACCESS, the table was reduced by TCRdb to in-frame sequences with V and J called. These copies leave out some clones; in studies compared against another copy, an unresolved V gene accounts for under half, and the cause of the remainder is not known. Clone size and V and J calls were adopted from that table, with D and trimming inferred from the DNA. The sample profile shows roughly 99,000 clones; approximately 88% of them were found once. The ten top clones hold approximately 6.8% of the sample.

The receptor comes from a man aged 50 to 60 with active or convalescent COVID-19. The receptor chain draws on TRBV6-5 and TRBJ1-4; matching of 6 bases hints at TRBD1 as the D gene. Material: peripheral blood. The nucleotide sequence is TGTGCCAGCAGTTTTGGGAGGGGGAATGAAAAACTGTTTTTT. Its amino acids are CASSFGRGNEKLFF.